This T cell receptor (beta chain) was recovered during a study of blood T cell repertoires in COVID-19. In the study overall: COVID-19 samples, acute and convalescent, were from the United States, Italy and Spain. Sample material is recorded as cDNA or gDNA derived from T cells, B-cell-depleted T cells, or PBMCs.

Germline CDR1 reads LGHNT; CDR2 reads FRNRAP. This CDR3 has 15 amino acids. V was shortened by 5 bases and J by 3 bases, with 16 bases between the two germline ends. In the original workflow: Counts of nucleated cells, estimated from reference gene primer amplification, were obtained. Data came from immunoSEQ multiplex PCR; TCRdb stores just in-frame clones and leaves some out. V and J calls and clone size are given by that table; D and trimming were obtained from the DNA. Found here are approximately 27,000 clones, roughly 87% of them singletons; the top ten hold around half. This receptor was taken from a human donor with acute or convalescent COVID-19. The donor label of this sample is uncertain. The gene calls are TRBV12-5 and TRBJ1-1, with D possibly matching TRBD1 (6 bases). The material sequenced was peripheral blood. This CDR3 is CASGPHRAGDTEAFF. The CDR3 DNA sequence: TGTGCTAGTGGTCCCCACAGGGCCGGGGACACTGAAGCTTTCTTT. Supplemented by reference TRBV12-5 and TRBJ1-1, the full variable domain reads DARVTQTPRHKVTEMGQEVTMRCQPILGHNTVFWYRQTMMQGLELLAYFRNRAPLDDSGMPKDRFSAEMPDATLATLKIQPSEPRDSAVYFCASGPHRAGDTEAFFGQGTRLTVV.